Listed below are T cell receptor beta chains from one sample, sequenced in a study of shared clonotypes between healthy human individuals. Sequencing was performed with immunoSEQ multiplex PCR; in TCRdb, only in-frame clones are kept and a portion is missing. The table records about 2.3 million clones, 93% of them present only once. Sequenced material: naive CD4+ T cells from PBMCs. The receptors here all came from a man between 18 and 29 years old in good health. Some clones in this sample may be carry-over from other donors' samples. CDR3s include the opening cysteine and the closing phenylalanine or tryptophan. Each record gives: V gene, clone size, J gene, D gene, CDR3 protein, CDR3 DNA. A D gene is named only where the DNA matches it firmly. Clone size is stated in some rows and not others, as once, few, many or a class when expanded.

v_call: TRBV5-1
clone_size: -
j_call: TRBJ2-3
d_call: TRBD2
cdr3_aa: CASSLTLAASTDTQYF
cdr3_nt: TGCGCCAGCAGCTTGACACTAGCGGCTAGCACAGATACGCAGTATTTT

v_call: TRBV7-9
clone_size: -
j_call: TRBJ2-7
d_call: TRBD1
cdr3_aa: CASSPSTTGSEQYF
cdr3_nt: TGTGCCAGCAGCCCGTCAACGACAGGGAGCGAGCAGTACTTC

v_call: TRBV5-1
clone_size: -
j_call: TRBJ2-1
d_call: -
cdr3_aa: CASSLRAASSYNEQFF
cdr3_nt: TGCGCCAGCAGCTTGAGGGCGGCTAGCTCCTACAATGAGCAGTTCTTC

v_call: TRBV18
clone_size: -
j_call: TRBJ2-7
d_call: -
cdr3_aa: CASSPVDYEQYF
cdr3_nt: TGTGCCAGCTCCCCAGTCGATTACGAGCAGTACTTC

v_call: TRBV6-5
clone_size: -
j_call: TRBJ2-2
d_call: -
cdr3_aa: CASSYLGPSGGELFF
cdr3_nt: TGTGCCAGCAGTTACTTAGGGCCGTCCGGCGGGGAGCTGTTTTTT

v_call: TRBV5-1
clone_size: -
j_call: TRBJ2-7
d_call: TRBD2
cdr3_aa: CASSMSPGTSGRGSPYEQYF
cdr3_nt: TGCGCCAGCAGTATGTCTCCCGGGACTAGCGGGAGGGGGTCGCCCTACGAGCAGTACTTC

v_call: TRBV15
clone_size: -
j_call: TRBJ2-3
d_call: TRBD2
cdr3_aa: CATSIGTSGIDTQYF
cdr3_nt: TGTGCCACCAGCATCGGGACTAGCGGGATTGATACGCAGTATTTT

v_call: TRBV5-1
clone_size: -
j_call: TRBJ2-7
d_call: -
cdr3_aa: CASSLDHEQYF
cdr3_nt: TGCGCCAGCAGCTTGGATCACGAGCAGTACTTC

v_call: TRBV5-1
clone_size: -
j_call: TRBJ2-5
d_call: TRBD2
cdr3_aa: CASSLGGLAGGIQETQYF
cdr3_nt: TGCGCCAGCAGCTTGGGGGGACTAGCGGGAGGCATCCAAGAGACCCAGTACTTC

v_call: TRBV6-5
clone_size: -
j_call: TRBJ1-4
d_call: -
cdr3_aa: CASSYSSGTNEKLFF
cdr3_nt: TGTGCCAGCAGTTACTCGAGCGGGACTAATGAAAAACTGTTTTTT

v_call: TRBV7-6
clone_size: -
j_call: TRBJ2-5
d_call: -
cdr3_aa: CASRSSGSQYF
cdr3_nt: TGTGCCAGCAGGTCCTCGGGTTCCCAGTACTTC

v_call: TRBV27
clone_size: -
j_call: TRBJ1-2
d_call: -
cdr3_aa: CASSLRGASLYGYTF
cdr3_nt: TGTGCCAGCAGTTTAAGGGGGGCTTCCCTCTATGGCTACACCTTC

v_call: TRBV28
clone_size: -
j_call: TRBJ1-2
d_call: TRBD1
cdr3_aa: CATKQGASYGYTF
cdr3_nt: TGTGCCACCAAACAGGGGGCCAGCTATGGCTACACCTTC

v_call: TRBV10-1
clone_size: -
j_call: TRBJ1-2
d_call: -
cdr3_aa: CASNILRNGYTF
cdr3_nt: TGCGCCAGCAACATTCTACGAAATGGCTACACCTTC

v_call: TRBV6-5
clone_size: -
j_call: TRBJ1-2
d_call: -
cdr3_aa: CASSPGTRYGYTF
cdr3_nt: TGTGCCAGCAGTCCCGGGACACGATATGGCTACACCTTC

v_call: TRBV25-1
clone_size: -
j_call: TRBJ1-4
d_call: TRBD1
cdr3_aa: CASSEGQGANEKLFF
cdr3_nt: TGTGCCAGCAGTGAGGGACAGGGGGCTAATGAAAAACTGTTTTTT

v_call: TRBV5-8
clone_size: -
j_call: TRBJ1-4
d_call: -
cdr3_aa: CASSLSAGATNEKLFF
cdr3_nt: TGTGCCAGCAGCTTGAGCGCCGGGGCAACTAATGAAAAACTGTTTTTT

v_call: TRBV5-1
clone_size: -
j_call: TRBJ2-1
d_call: -
cdr3_aa: CASSLRPGNNEQFF
cdr3_nt: TGCGCCAGCAGCTTGAGGCCAGGCAACAATGAGCAGTTCTTC

v_call: TRBV7-2
clone_size: -
j_call: TRBJ2-1
d_call: TRBD1
cdr3_aa: CASSYLNRDRGHRVTFF
cdr3_nt: TGTGCCAGCAGCTACCTTAACCGGGACAGGGGGCACCGTGTTACGTTCTTC

v_call: TRBV2
clone_size: -
j_call: TRBJ2-1
d_call: TRBD1
cdr3_aa: CASSGSGGGVNEQFF
cdr3_nt: TGTGCCAGCAGTGGATCAGGGGGTGGGGTCAATGAGCAGTTCTTC

v_call: TRBV12-5
clone_size: -
j_call: TRBJ2-1
d_call: TRBD2
cdr3_aa: CASGLHLAGGKNEQFF
cdr3_nt: TGTGCTAGTGGTTTGCACCTAGCGGGAGGGAAGAATGAGCAGTTCTTC

v_call: TRBV5-6
clone_size: -
j_call: TRBJ1-1
d_call: -
cdr3_aa: CASSPTGHYTEAFF
cdr3_nt: TGTGCCAGCAGCCCGACAGGCCATTACACTGAAGCTTTCTTT

v_call: TRBV5-1
clone_size: -
j_call: TRBJ1-2
d_call: TRBD1
cdr3_aa: CASSVEPGQGPDYGYTF
cdr3_nt: TGCGCCAGCAGCGTAGAGCCGGGACAGGGACCCGACTATGGCTACACCTTC

v_call: TRBV28
clone_size: -
j_call: TRBJ2-2
d_call: TRBD2
cdr3_aa: CASQGPWTSGNTGELFF
cdr3_nt: TGTGCCAGCCAGGGGCCCTGGACTAGCGGGAACACCGGGGAGCTGTTTTTT

v_call: TRBV4-2
clone_size: -
j_call: TRBJ2-7
d_call: -
cdr3_aa: CASSQLGSVTNEQYF
cdr3_nt: TGTGCCAGCAGCCAACTGGGTAGTGTCACGAACGAGCAGTACTTC

v_call: TRBV19
clone_size: -
j_call: TRBJ1-4
d_call: -
cdr3_aa: CASSSHGGNNEKLFF
cdr3_nt: TGTGCCAGTAGCAGTCACGGAGGGAATAATGAAAAACTGTTTTTT

v_call: TRBV5-1
clone_size: -
j_call: TRBJ2-1
d_call: -
cdr3_aa: CASSLNRNSYNEQFF
cdr3_nt: TGCGCCAGCAGCTTGAACCGAAACTCCTACAATGAGCAGTTCTTC

v_call: TRBV19
clone_size: -
j_call: TRBJ1-5
d_call: -
cdr3_aa: CASRLRGGGQPQHF
cdr3_nt: TGTGCCAGTAGACTACGGGGAGGGGGTCAGCCCCAGCATTTT

v_call: TRBV5-1
clone_size: once
j_call: TRBJ2-1
d_call: -
cdr3_aa: CASSLPGTSRRNEQFF
cdr3_nt: TGCGCCAGCAGCTTGCCAGGGACCTCTCGGAGGAATGAGCAGTTCTTC

v_call: TRBV5-1
clone_size: -
j_call: TRBJ2-1
d_call: TRBD1
cdr3_aa: CASRAQGADNEQFF
cdr3_nt: TGCGCCAGCAGGGCACAGGGGGCGGACAATGAGCAGTTCTTC

v_call: TRBV5-1
clone_size: -
j_call: TRBJ2-5
d_call: TRBD1
cdr3_aa: CASSLSGQGEETQYF
cdr3_nt: TGCGCCAGCAGCTTGTCGGGACAGGGCGAAGAGACCCAGTACTTC

v_call: TRBV18
clone_size: -
j_call: TRBJ2-5
d_call: TRBD2
cdr3_aa: CASSPPGLVGETQYF
cdr3_nt: TGTGCCAGCTCACCACCGGGACTAGTAGGAGAGACCCAGTACTTC

v_call: TRBV9
clone_size: -
j_call: TRBJ2-3
d_call: -
cdr3_aa: CASSPTGANLPDTQYF
cdr3_nt: TGTGCCAGCAGCCCCACTGGGGCTAATCTCCCAGATACGCAGTATTTT

v_call: TRBV19
clone_size: -
j_call: TRBJ1-5
d_call: -
cdr3_aa: CASKEGPWDQPQHF
cdr3_nt: TGTGCCAGCAAAGAGGGGCCCTGGGATCAGCCCCAGCATTTT

v_call: TRBV27
clone_size: -
j_call: TRBJ2-1
d_call: TRBD2
cdr3_aa: CASRDTSGLAYNEQFF
cdr3_nt: TGTGCCAGCAGGGATACTAGCGGCCTCGCCTACAATGAGCAGTTCTTC

v_call: TRBV5-4
clone_size: -
j_call: TRBJ2-5
d_call: TRBD2
cdr3_aa: CASSFPGLAVQETQYF
cdr3_nt: TGTGCCAGCAGCTTTCCTGGACTAGCGGTGCAAGAGACCCAGTACTTC

v_call: TRBV28
clone_size: -
j_call: TRBJ2-3
d_call: -
cdr3_aa: CASSLSGAWGDTQYF
cdr3_nt: TGTGCCAGCAGTTTGAGTGGGGCGTGGGGAGATACGCAGTATTTT

v_call: TRBV10-3
clone_size: -
j_call: TRBJ2-7
d_call: TRBD1
cdr3_aa: CAISESGTGSYEQYF
cdr3_nt: TGTGCCATCAGTGAGTCCGGGACAGGGAGCTACGAGCAGTACTTC

v_call: TRBV15
clone_size: -
j_call: TRBJ1-1
d_call: TRBD1
cdr3_aa: CATSKHRGDTEAFF
cdr3_nt: TGTGCCACCAGCAAACACAGGGGGGACACTGAAGCTTTCTTT

v_call: TRBV14
clone_size: -
j_call: TRBJ2-7
d_call: TRBD1
cdr3_aa: CASSRPGQGPTYEQYF
cdr3_nt: TGTGCCAGCAGCCGGCCGGGACAGGGCCCCACCTACGAGCAGTACTTC

v_call: TRBV27
clone_size: -
j_call: TRBJ2-7
d_call: -
cdr3_aa: CASSYGSYEQYF
cdr3_nt: TGTGCCAGCAGTTATGGGTCCTACGAGCAGTACTTC

v_call: TRBV29-1
clone_size: -
j_call: TRBJ2-2
d_call: -
cdr3_aa: CSVEEVENTGELFF
cdr3_nt: TGCAGCGTTGAAGAGGTCGAGAACACCGGGGAGCTGTTTTTT

v_call: TRBV5-1
clone_size: -
j_call: TRBJ2-7
d_call: -
cdr3_aa: CASSLEGGTISEQYF
cdr3_nt: TGCGCCAGCAGCTTGGAAGGGGGGACGATCTCGGAGCAGTACTTC

v_call: TRBV7-2
clone_size: -
j_call: TRBJ1-4
d_call: -
cdr3_aa: CASSYAVNEKLFF
cdr3_nt: TGTGCCAGCAGCTATGCGGTAAATGAAAAACTGTTTTTT

v_call: TRBV2
clone_size: -
j_call: TRBJ2-1
d_call: TRBD2
cdr3_aa: CASSGGAGGGNEQFF
cdr3_nt: TGTGCCAGCAGTGGCGGAGCGGGAGGGGGCAATGAGCAGTTCTTC